This T cell receptor beta chain appears in the sequencing data of a study of blood T cell repertoires in COVID-19. Across the study: Samples came from the United States, Italy and Spain, spanning acute and convalescent COVID-19. PBMCs, B-cell-depleted T cells, or T cells were the source of the cDNA or gDNA that made up the material.

V was clipped by 0 bases and J by 5 bases, with 10 bases between them. The CDR3 consists of 15 residues. Germline CDR1 is PRHDT and CDR2 is FYEKMQ (reference sequence). In the study's own analysis: Nucleated cell counts were estimated from reference gene primer amplification. Generated by immunoSEQ multiplex PCR, the TCRdb table keeps only in-frame clones and is missing some. V, J and clone size are taken as reported in that table, and D and trimming were inferred from the DNA itself. The sample carries some 380,000 clones, 88% recorded once. This clone was recorded only once. Clinical histories supplied by participants themselves formed the basis of cohort assignment.

V usage is TRBV13 and J usage is TRBJ1-4; TRBD1 might be the D (5 bases). Sequenced input: PBMCs or T cells enriched from blood (not recorded which). The sequence was collected from a woman in her 40s with acute COVID-19. CDR3 in amino acids: CASSLGRGGNEKLFF. CDR3 bases: TGTGCCAGCAGCTTAGGTCGGGGGGGGAATGAAAAACTGTTTTTT. The variable domain in full, with the rest retrieved from reference TRBV13 and TRBJ1-4, is AAGVIQSPRHLIKEKRETATLKCYPIPRHDTVYWYQQGPGQDPQFLISFYEKMQSDKGSIPDRFSAQQFSDYHSELNMSSLELGDSALYFCASSLGRGGNEKLFFGSGTQLSVL.